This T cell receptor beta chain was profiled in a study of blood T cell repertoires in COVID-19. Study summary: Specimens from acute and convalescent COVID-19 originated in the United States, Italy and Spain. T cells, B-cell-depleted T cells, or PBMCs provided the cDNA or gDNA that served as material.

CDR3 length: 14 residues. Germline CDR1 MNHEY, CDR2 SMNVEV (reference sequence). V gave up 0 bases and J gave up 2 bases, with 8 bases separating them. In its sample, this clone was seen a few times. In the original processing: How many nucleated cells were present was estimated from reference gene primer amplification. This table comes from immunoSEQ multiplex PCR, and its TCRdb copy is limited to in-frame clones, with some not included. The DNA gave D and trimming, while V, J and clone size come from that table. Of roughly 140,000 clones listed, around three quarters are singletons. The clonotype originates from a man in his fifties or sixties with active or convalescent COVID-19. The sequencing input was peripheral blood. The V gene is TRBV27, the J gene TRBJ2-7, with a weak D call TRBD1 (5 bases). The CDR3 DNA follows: TGTGCCAGCAGTTTATCGTGGGGCGCCTACGAGCAGTACTTC. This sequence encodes CASSLSWGAYEQYF.